This T cell receptor beta chain appears in the sequencing data of a study of CD8+ T cells in alopecia areata. Only a few counts were recorded for this clone. The treatment here: oral pan-JAK inhibitor, 5-10 mg twice daily. Collected material from alopecia areata patients comprised lesional scalp punch biopsies and peripheral blood. The germline V gene has CDR1 SGHTA and CDR2 FQGNSA. The CDR3 is 15 amino acids. The germline V and J ends were trimmed by 2 bases and 7 bases, with 16 bases remaining between them. Following RNA extraction, reverse transcription yielded cDNA that acted as the sequencing template. Repertoires were generated with immunoSEQ multiplex PCR, while TCRdb's copy carries only in-frame clones and drops some. The sample comprises 200,000 to 250,000 clones, about 50% of which are singletons, and 1.5% to 2% rests with the top ten.

This sequence joins TRBV7-2 and TRBJ2-3, with D perhaps matching TRBD1 or TRBD2 (5 bases each). This TCR was recovered from a human donor with alopecia areata. The source material was CD4+ T cells sorted from blood, sampled at week 4, from a patient treated with tofacitinib. The CDR3 is CASSLSPGPENTQYF. In DNA, the CDR3 is TGTGCCAGCAGCTTATCTCCGGGGCCCGAGAATACGCAGTATTTT.